This entry is about one T cell receptor (beta chain). The antigen is unknown. This specimen belongs to a study of long-term antiretroviral therapy in people with HIV. Study-wide results and limits: Across all time points, the repertoire was dominated by clones that expanded before ART. Post-treatment diversity went higher with ART but stayed below transplant donor controls. HIV repertoires covered narrower CDR3 length ranges than controls did.

CDR3 length: 13 amino acids. V was shortened by 7 bases and J by 2 bases, with 14 bases between the two germline ends. Germline CDR1 and CDR2: SQVTM and ANQGSEA. A v3.0 immunoSEQ assay was performed at survey level. Repertoires were generated with immunoSEQ multiplex PCR, while TCRdb's copy carries only in-frame clones and drops some. The sample lists 20,000 to 30,000 clones, about four fifths occurring once. This sequence originates from a man in his thirties or forties with HIV. V is TRBV29-1 and J is TRBJ1-1; tentative D call: TRBD1 (6 bases). The sequences come from unsorted PBMCs, collected 0.7 years before starting antiretroviral therapy. CDR3 DNA sequence: TGCAGCGGGGGGGCAGGGGTAAACACTGAAGCTTTCTTT. It yields the protein CSGGAGVNTEAFF.